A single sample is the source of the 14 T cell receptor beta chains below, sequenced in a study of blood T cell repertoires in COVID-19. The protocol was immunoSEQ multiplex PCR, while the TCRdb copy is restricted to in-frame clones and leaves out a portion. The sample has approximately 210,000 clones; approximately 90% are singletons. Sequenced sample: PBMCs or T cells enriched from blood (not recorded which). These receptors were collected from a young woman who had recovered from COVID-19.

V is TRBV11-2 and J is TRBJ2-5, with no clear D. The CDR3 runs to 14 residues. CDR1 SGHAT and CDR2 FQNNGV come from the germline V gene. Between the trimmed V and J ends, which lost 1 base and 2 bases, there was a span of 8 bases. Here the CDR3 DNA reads TGTGCCAGCAGCTTAGGCTCTACGCAAGAGACCCAGTACTTC. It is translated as CASSLGSTQETQYF.

In DNA, the CDR3 is TGTGCCAGCAGCTTAGCTGGGCCAACTCAGCCCCAGCATTTT. It yields the protein CASSLAGPTQPQHF. The chain recombines TRBV7-9 with TRBJ1-5; D is undetermined. The V gene lost 0 bases and the J gene lost 6 bases, with 9 bases spanning the gap. This CDR3 is built from 14 residues. The V gene's germline CDR1 is SEHNR and CDR2 FQNEAQ (reference sequence).

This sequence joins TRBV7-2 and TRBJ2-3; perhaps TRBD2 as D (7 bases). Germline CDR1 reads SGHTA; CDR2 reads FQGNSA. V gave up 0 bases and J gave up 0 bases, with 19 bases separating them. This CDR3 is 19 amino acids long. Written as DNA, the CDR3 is TGTGCCAGCAGCTTAGCAGGTGGGGGGGCTACGAGGAGCACAGATACGCAGTATTTT. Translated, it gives CASSLAGGGATRSTDTQYF.

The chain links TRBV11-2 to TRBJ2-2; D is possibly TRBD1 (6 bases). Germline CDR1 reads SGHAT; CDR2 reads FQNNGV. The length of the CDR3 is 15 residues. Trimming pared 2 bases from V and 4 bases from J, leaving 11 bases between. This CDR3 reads CASSLQGRSTGELFF. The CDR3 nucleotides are TGTGCCAGCAGCTTACAGGGGAGAAGCACCGGGGAGCTGTTTTTT.

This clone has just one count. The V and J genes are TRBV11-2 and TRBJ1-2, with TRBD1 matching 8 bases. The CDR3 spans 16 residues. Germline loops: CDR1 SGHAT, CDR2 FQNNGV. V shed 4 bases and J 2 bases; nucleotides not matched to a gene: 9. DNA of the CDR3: TGTGCCAGCAGCTCTCCCCGGACAGGGCAGAACTATGGCTACACCTTC. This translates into CASSSPRTGQNYGYTF.

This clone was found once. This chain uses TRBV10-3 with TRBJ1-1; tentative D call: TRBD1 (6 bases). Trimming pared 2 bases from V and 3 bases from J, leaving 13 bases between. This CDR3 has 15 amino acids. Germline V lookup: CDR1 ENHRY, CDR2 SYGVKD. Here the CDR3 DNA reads TGTGCCATCAGTGAGCGGGGGGCCGGTCACACTGAAGCTTTCTTT. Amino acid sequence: CAISERGAGHTEAFF.

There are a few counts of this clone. The CDR3 sequence: CASSHKQDSTF. DNA for the CDR3: TGTGCCAGCAGTCACAAACAGGATTCGACCTTC. The chain links TRBV6-6 to TRBJ1-2; tentatively, D is TRBD1 (5 bases). The CDR3 extends over 11 amino acids. V was clipped by 5 bases and J by 14 bases, with 15 bases between them. CDR1 MNHNY and CDR2 SVGAGI come from the germline V gene (reference sequence).

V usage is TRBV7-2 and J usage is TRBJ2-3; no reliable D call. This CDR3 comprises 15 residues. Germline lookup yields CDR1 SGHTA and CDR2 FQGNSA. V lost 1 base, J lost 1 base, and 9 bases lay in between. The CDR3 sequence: CASSLVRVGTDTQYF. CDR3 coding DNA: TGTGCCAGCAGCTTAGTCCGGGTGGGCACAGATACGCAGTATTTT.

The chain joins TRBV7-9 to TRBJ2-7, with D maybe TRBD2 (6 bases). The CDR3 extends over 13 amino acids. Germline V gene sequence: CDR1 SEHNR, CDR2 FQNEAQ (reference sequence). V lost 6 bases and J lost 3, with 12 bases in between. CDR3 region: CASRASEYYEQYF. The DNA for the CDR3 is TGTGCCAGCAGGGCTAGCGAGTACTACGAGCAGTACTTC.

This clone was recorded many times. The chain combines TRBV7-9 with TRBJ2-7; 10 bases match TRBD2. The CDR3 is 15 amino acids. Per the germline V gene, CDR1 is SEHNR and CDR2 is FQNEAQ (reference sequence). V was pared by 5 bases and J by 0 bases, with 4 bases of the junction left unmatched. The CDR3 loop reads CASSPPSGSSYEQYF. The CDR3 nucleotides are TGTGCCAGCAGCCCACCTAGCGGGAGCTCCTACGAGCAGTACTTC. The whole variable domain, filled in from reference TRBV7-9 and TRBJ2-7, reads DTGVSQNPRHKITKRGQNVTFRCDPISEHNRLYWYRQTLGQGPEFLTYFQNEAQLEKSRLLSDRFSAERPKGSFSTLEIQRTEQGDSAMYLCASSPPSGSSYEQYFGPGTRLTVT.

In DNA form, the CDR3 reads TGTGCCAGCAGCTCACTTGGGACTAGCGGAGGGGGAACAGATACGCAGTATTTT. Residues: CASSSLGTSGGGTDTQYF. The rearrangement joins TRBV7-2 to TRBJ2-3; 11 nucleotides agree with TRBD2. Germline-derived CDR1 and CDR2 are SGHTA and FQGNSA. After removal of 4 bases from V and 3 bases from J, the junction contained 12 bases not matched to a gene. CDR3 length: 18 amino acids.

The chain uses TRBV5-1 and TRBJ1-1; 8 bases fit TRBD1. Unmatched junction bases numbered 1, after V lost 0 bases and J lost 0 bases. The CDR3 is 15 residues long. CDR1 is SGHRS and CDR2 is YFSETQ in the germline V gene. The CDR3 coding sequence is TGCGCCAGCAGCTTGGGGGACAGGCTGAACACTGAAGCTTTCTTT. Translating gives CASSLGDRLNTEAFF.

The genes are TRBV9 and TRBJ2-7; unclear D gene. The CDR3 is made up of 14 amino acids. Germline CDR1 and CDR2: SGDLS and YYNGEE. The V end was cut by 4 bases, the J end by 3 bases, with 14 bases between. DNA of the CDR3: TGTGCCAGCAGCCCCTCCTATGGTGGCTACGAGCAGTACTTC. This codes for CASSPSYGGYEQYF.

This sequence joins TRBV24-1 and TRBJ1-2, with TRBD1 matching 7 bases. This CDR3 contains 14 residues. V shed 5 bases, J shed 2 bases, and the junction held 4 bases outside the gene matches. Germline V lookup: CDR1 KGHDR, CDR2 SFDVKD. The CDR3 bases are TGTGCCACCAGTGTGACAGGGTTGAACTATGGCTACACCTTC. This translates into CATSVTGLNYGYTF.